This T cell receptor (beta chain) was documented in a study of blood T cell repertoires in COVID-19 (dated by TCRdb to 2019 to 2021). Regarding the complete study: Samples from collaborators originated in the United States, Italy and Spain and spanned both the acute and convalescent phases of COVID-19. The prospective study material was composed of cDNA or gDNA derived from T cells, B-cell-depleted T cells, or PBMCs. Where available, HLA class I and class II types were obtained from metadata supplied by the sample provider rather than from assay-based typing. Subjects who had been exposed to COVID-19, were actively infected with it, or had recovered from it provided the deeply sampled blood TCRbeta repertoires that made up the dataset. Sample metadata almost always included a de-identified subject ID, COVID-19 status, age in years and sex. Samples came from the ongoing ImmuneRACE study (first 160 participants) plus 1,254 subjects from 6 global collaborators. A freely available public database, intended as a resource for researchers studying the immune response to SARS-CoV-2, is where the repertoires were released.

Turning to this clone: Its antigen specificity is not known. Base qualities are not provided; no much larger clone lies one nucleotide away.

V is pared back by 4 bases and J by 3 bases, with 12 bases lying between the germline termini. Inclusive of the bounding cysteine and phenylalanine, the CDR3 is 14 residues long. Just CDR3 DNA is preserved here, 42 bases in frame from base 1. CDR1 and CDR2, per the germline V gene (reference sequence), are LGHDT and YNNKEL. What the work shows at the level of the full study, not this receptor alone: Clinical and demographic metadata were provided uncurated, with the amount varying by source and participant.

In the prospective study, participants were 18 to 89 years old, resided in about 25 geographic areas of the United States, and were enrolled through a virtual design. In the prospective study, cohorts were assigned on the basis of participant-reported clinical history obtained from a screening survey and a study questionnaire. For ImmuneRACE Cohort 3, a participant was defined as recovered based on two consecutive negative NP/OP PCR tests, clearance by a healthcare professional, or resolution of symptoms. In the prospective study, whole blood, serum and a nasopharyngeal or oropharyngeal swab were collected from each participant by mobile phlebotomists. Over a roughly 2-month period, participants in the prospective study had the option of providing additional blood draws and questionnaires. Blood samples from the prospective study were shipped frozen or at room temperature prior to DNA extraction.

TCRbeta CDR3 regions were amplified from genomic DNA by means of the immunoSEQ Assay, a bias-controlled multiplex PCR. The paper's processing steps were these. The number of nucleated cells in each sample was estimated by amplification of reference gene primers within the assay. To quantify the absolute abundance of each unique TCRbeta CDR3 rearrangement, sequence reads were collapsed and filtered. For each sample, productive Simpson clonality was calculated by taking the square root of Simpson's diversity index across productive rearrangements. Sourced from immuneACCESS, this table was stored by TCRdb with only in-frame sequences that have V and J called. A share of the clones is absent; for the studies checked, an unresolved V gene accounts for under half, and the remainder has no known explanation. That table is the source of V, J and clone size, and D and trimming were worked out from the DNA. The sample has a few hundred thousand clones on record, 80% to 90% of them singletons. The ten largest clones take up about 1% of the sample.

This clonotype was obtained from a man between 18 and 29 years old who had recovered from COVID-19. The chain is encoded by TRBV3-1 (or the pseudogene TRBV3-2) joined to TRBJ1-1; a tentative D call is TRBD1 (6 bases match). The source material was PBMCs or T cells enriched from blood (not recorded which). The bases are TGTGCCAGCAGCCGCAACCACAGGGACACTGAAGCTTTCTTT. It translates to CASSRNHRDTEAFF.